These 19 T cell receptor beta chains originate from one sample sequenced in a study of beta chain features in type 1 diabetes. All of the isolated RNA was reverse transcribed, so expressed TCRB transcripts were sequenced. TCRdb's table, derived via immunoSEQ multiplex PCR, lists solely in-frame clones and lacks some. The sample has 620,000 or so clones, roughly 15% seen once. Sequencing was performed on naive CD4+ T cells from blood. The receptors here all came from a man aged 18 to 35 in good health.

V is TRBV10-3 and J is TRBJ1-6; D not certain. The CDR3 is 12 amino acids. V lost 4 bases and J 5 bases, leaving 3 bases between the germline ends. CDR1 is ENHRY, CDR2 SYGVKD, per germline. The CDR3 region has the DNA TGTGCCATCAGTGTTGATAATTCACCCCTCCACTTT. Amino acids: CAISVDNSPLHF.

This chain joins TRBV6-5 and TRBJ1-3; a possible D gene is TRBD1 (6 bases). The CDR3 has 14 amino acids. CDR1 and CDR2 from the germline V gene are MNHEY and SVGAGI. The germline V and J ends were trimmed by 8 bases and 1 base, with 12 bases remaining between them. CDR3 bases: TGTGCCAGCGTACAGGGCCTTTCTGGAAACACCATATATTTT. Residues: CASVQGLSGNTIYF.

The chain links TRBV20-1 to TRBJ2-1, with D unresolved. V dropped 6 bases and J dropped 6 bases, with 9 bases sitting between them. Per germline, CDR1 DFQATT and CDR2 SNEGSKA (reference sequence). This CDR3 comprises 11 residues. CDR3 loop: CSAAFLNEQFF. Written as DNA, the CDR3 is TGCAGTGCCGCTTTCCTCAATGAGCAGTTCTTC.

This clone has only a few counts. V is TRBV29-1 and J is TRBJ1-4, with D possibly being TRBD1 (5 bases). The V end was cut by 6 bases, the J end by 0 bases, with 5 bases between. The CDR3 contains 12 residues. Germline CDR1 and CDR2: SQVTM and ANQGSEA. CDR3 in DNA: TGCAGCGTGACAGCAACTAATGAAAAACTGTTTTTT. Amino acid sequence: CSVTATNEKLFF.

This clone has just a few counts. V is TRBV27 and J is TRBJ2-7; D is uncertain. V shed 5 bases and J shed 5 bases, with 19 bases lying between them. The CDR3 has 15 residues. The germline V gene has CDR1 MNHEY and CDR2 SMNVEV (reference sequence). Here the CDR3 reads CASSTAPTMSDEQYF. CDR3 nucleotide sequence: TGTGCCAGCAGTACAGCACCCACGATGTCAGACGAGCAGTACTTC.

This clone has just a few counts. This rearrangement joins TRBV7-9 to TRBJ2-3; 7 nucleotides line up with TRBD1. V lost 7 bases, J lost 0 bases, and 10 bases stayed unmatched. CDR3 length: 16 residues. CDR1 is SEHNR, CDR2 FQNEAQ, per germline (reference sequence). The DNA of the CDR3 is TGTGCCAGCAACAAGGGGGCTCGGGGAAGCACAGATACGCAGTATTTT. It translates to CASNKGARGSTDTQYF.

In this sample, this clone turned up a few times. V and J are TRBV28 and TRBJ2-3; no reliable D call. Trimming left V 7 bases short and J 0 bases short, with 17 bases between. The germline V gene has CDR1 MDHEN and CDR2 SYDVKM. This CDR3 region has 16 residues. The CDR3 region is CASMTGQASSTDTQYF. The DNA for the CDR3 is TGTGCCAGCATGACCGGTCAAGCTTCTAGCACAGATACGCAGTATTTT.

The chain has TRBV25-1 and TRBJ2-1; no clear D. Germline V gives CDR1 MGHDK, CDR2 SYGVNS. The CDR3 is 11 amino acids. V lost 6 bases, J lost 6 bases, and 6 bases lay in between. This CDR3 reads CASRISNEQFF. DNA of the CDR3: TGTGCCAGCAGAATAAGCAATGAGCAGTTCTTC.

J is TRBJ1-1 and V is TRBV30; no firm D call. Germline CDR1 and CDR2: GTSNPN and SVGIG (reference sequence). This CDR3 region has 11 residues. Trimming shortened V by 4 bases and J by 8 bases, and 11 bases separated the two germline ends. The CDR3 loop reads CAWNRVREAFF. The DNA for the CDR3 is TGTGCCTGGAACAGAGTCAGGGAAGCTTTCTTT.

V gene TRBV5-1 combines with J gene TRBJ2-7; 7 bases match TRBD1. The CDR3 extends over 15 amino acids. CDR1 is SGHRS, CDR2 YFSETQ, per germline. V gave up 2 bases and J gave up 1 base; unmatched junction bases: 6. The CDR3 region has the DNA TGCGCCAGCAGCTTAGGGACAGCTCTGTCCTACGAGCAGTACTTC. Protein sequence: CASSLGTALSYEQYF.

The CDR3 nucleotides are TGTGCCAGCAGTGTTACACTGAACACTGAAGCTTTCTTT. Amino acids: CASSVTLNTEAFF. The rearrangement links TRBV6-4 to TRBJ1-1; no clear D. Trimming pared 4 bases from V and 0 bases from J, leaving 6 bases between. The germline gives CDR1 MRHNA, CDR2 SNTAGT. This CDR3 spans 13 amino acids.

The table lists this clone with a few counts. The chain uses TRBV11-2 and TRBJ2-3, with D maybe TRBD2 (5 bases). CDR3 length equals 16 residues. Per the germline V gene, CDR1 is SGHAT and CDR2 is FQNNGV. V shed 3 bases and J shed 2 bases, with 15 bases lying between them. DNA for the CDR3: TGTGCCAGCAGCTTTGGAAGTGGACTTACCACAGATACGCAGTATTTT. Protein sequence: CASSFGSGLTTDTQYF.

This clone came up a few times. The rearrangement uses TRBV4-3 and TRBJ2-7; D not resolved. Trimming left V 0 bases short and J 0 bases short, with 9 bases between. CDR1 LGHNA and CDR2 YSLEER come from the germline V gene. The CDR3 sequence is 15 residues long. Here the CDR3 DNA reads TGCGCCAGCAGCCAAGAGGAAGGTCCCTCCTACGAGCAGTACTTC. Protein sequence: CASSQEEGPSYEQYF.

This clone appeared a few times. The chain couples TRBV29-1 to TRBJ2-5; D is possibly TRBD1 (6 bases). The V end was cut by 6 bases, the J end by 4 bases, with 18 bases between. Germline lookup yields CDR1 SQVTM and CDR2 ANQGSEA. This CDR3 has 14 amino acids. CDR3: CSVELDRIIETQYF. The CDR3 DNA sequence: TGCAGCGTCGAGCTAGACAGGATCATAGAGACCCAGTACTTC.

The table lists this clone with a few counts. The chain recombines TRBV4-2 with TRBJ2-3; D not certain. The CDR3 has 16 residues. The V gene's germline CDR1 is LGHNA and CDR2 YNFKEQ. V was pared by 4 bases and J by 4 bases, with 18 bases between. The CDR3 DNA reads TGTGCCAGCAGCCCACAACTTGGGTTTTTCCCAGATACGCAGTATTTT. This translates into CASSPQLGFFPDTQYF.

The genes are TRBV7-6 and TRBJ2-5; TRBD1 agrees at 8 bases. The V segment lost 1 base and the J segment 5 bases; nucleotides outside the gene matches: 9. Germline lookup yields CDR1 SGHVS and CDR2 FNYEAQ. This CDR3 has 16 amino acids. The CDR3 DNA reads as TGTGCCAGCAGCTTAGGGGCCGCCAGGGGGCAGGAGACCCAGTACTTC. Residues: CASSLGAARGQETQYF.

The chain joins TRBV7-9 to TRBJ2-5; D perhaps matches TRBD2 (5 bases). Trimming removed 0 bases at V and 10 bases at J, with 6 bases between. This CDR3 region has 11 residues. Germline V gene data show CDR1 as SEHNR and CDR2 as FQNEAQ (reference sequence). DNA of the CDR3: TGTGCCAGCAGCTTAGCCGAGGGCCAGTACTTC. The encoded protein is CASSLAEGQYF.

The chain couples TRBV9 to TRBJ2-7; tentatively, D is TRBD2 (5 bases). Trimming took 0 bases from V and 5 from J, leaving 18 bases between them. The CDR3 spans 16 residues. The germline gives CDR1 SGDLS, CDR2 YYNGEE. CDR3 loop: CASSVAIVRGMDEQYF. DNA of the CDR3: TGTGCCAGCAGCGTAGCTATTGTACGGGGTATGGACGAGCAGTACTTC.

This chain joins TRBV30 and TRBJ1-1; D call uncertain. V was cut by 3 bases and J by 1 base, with 9 bases left in between. The CDR3 totals 13 residues. Germline lookup yields CDR1 GTSNPN and CDR2 SVGIG (reference sequence). The CDR3 DNA is TGTGCCTGGAGGGCAGGCCCGAACACTGAAGCTTTCTTT. This encodes CAWRAGPNTEAFF.